This paragraph reports one TCR beta chain. The data are from a study of Graves' ophthalmopathy and Graves' hyperthyroidism. Amplification targeted the TCR beta CDR3 regions, with RNA transcripts as the source material. First-round RT-PCR used HTBI primers; second-round multiplex PCR followed. TCRdb reprocessed the multiplex PCR reads with MiXCR, giving one entry per CDR3 protein. The sample consists of approximately 380,000 distinct CDR3 sequences, roughly 21% of them appearing once. The sequenced sample consisted of peripheral blood. The TCR was taken from a woman between 18 and 29 years old with stable Graves' hyperthyroidism.

In DNA form, the CDR3 reads TGTGCCAGCAGCACACGGGACAGGGGGCGCGATCAGCCCCAGCATTTT. This encodes CASSTRDRGRDQPQHF. The J gene is TRBJ1-5, the V gene TRBV6-1; 12 bases map to TRBD1. The ends lost 6 bases at V and 5 bases at J; junction bases unmatched: 8. This CDR3 is built from 16 residues. The germline CDR1 and CDR2 sequences are MNHNS and SASEGT.